A single sample is the source of the 17 T cell receptor beta chains below, sequenced in a study of OX40 agonist ivuxolimab in advanced cancers. TCRdb's table, derived via immunoSEQ multiplex PCR, lists solely in-frame clones and lacks some. This repertoire shows 77,000 or so clones, over 85% found once; its top ten account for over 0.3%. Sequencing was performed on CD4+ or CD8+ T cells sorted from blood, taken in a trial of the OX40 agonist ivuxolimab. These receptors came from an adult with an advanced solid tumor such as melanoma, head and neck, liver or kidney cancer.

The rearrangement uses TRBV5-1 and TRBJ1-2; D unresolved. Germline CDR1 is SGHRS and CDR2 is YFSETQ. V gave up 4 bases and J gave up 4 bases, with 8 bases separating them. The CDR3 covers 12 residues. CDR3 residues: CASSPDLYGYTF. The CDR3 DNA reads as TGCGCCAGCAGCCCGGACCTCTATGGCTACACCTTC.

The rearrangement uses TRBV18 and TRBJ2-2; D is undetermined. This CDR3 comprises 15 residues. Germline CDR1 is KGHSH and CDR2 is LQKENI. V was cut by 6 bases and J by 0 bases, with 11 bases left in between. The CDR3 DNA follows: TGTGCCAGCTCCCTGCGCACGACGAACACCGGGGAGCTGTTTTTT. It translates to CASSLRTTNTGELFF.

The chain has TRBV18 and TRBJ2-1; the D is unclear. Per the germline V gene, CDR1 is KGHSH and CDR2 is LQKENI. This CDR3 region has 14 residues. Trimming pared 0 bases from V and 7 bases from J, leaving 10 bases between. The CDR3 region has the DNA TGTGCCAGCTCACCACCGGGCAGATTGAATGAGCAGTTCTTC. Protein product: CASSPPGRLNEQFF.

This chain joins TRBV27 and TRBJ1-4; 12 positions agree with TRBD1. This CDR3 has 17 amino acids. V lost 4 bases, J lost 1 base, and 4 bases stayed unmatched. Germline values: CDR1 MNHEY, CDR2 SMNVEV (reference sequence). Here the CDR3 DNA reads TGTGCCAGCAGTTCCGGGACAGGGGGCGGAACTAATGAAAAACTGTTTTTT. The encoded protein is CASSSGTGGGTNEKLFF.

The chain recombines TRBV9 with TRBJ2-3; D not resolved. The germline V and J ends were trimmed by 0 bases and 5 bases, with 7 bases remaining between them. Per germline, CDR1 SGDLS and CDR2 YYNGEE. The CDR3 has 13 amino acids. The CDR3 bases are TGTGCCAGCAGCGTAGGGTCCGGAGATACGCAGTATTTT. Translated: CASSVGSGDTQYF.

This clone was detected a few times. Other nucleotide sequences from this sample produce the same CDR3. This sequence joins TRBV28 and TRBJ2-7, with D perhaps matching TRBD2 (6 bases). The CDR3 loop spans 15 amino acids. Germline values: CDR1 MDHEN, CDR2 SYDVKM. V was pared by 6 bases and J by 1 base, with 16 bases between. The CDR3 sequence: CASSSRGTASYEQYF. The CDR3 DNA reads TGTGCCAGCAGCTCCCGGGGGACTGCATCCTACGAGCAGTACTTC.

A few counts support this clone. The rearrangement links TRBV6-1 to TRBJ2-5; TRBD1 agrees at 9 bases. CDR1 and CDR2 from the germline V gene are MNHNS and SASEGT. This CDR3 region has 15 residues. The junction had 4 bases not matched to a gene; V was cut back by 3 bases and J by 2 bases. The CDR3 reads CASSDRTGVQETQYF. The CDR3, as DNA: TGTGCCAGCAGTGACCGGACAGGGGTTCAAGAGACCCAGTACTTC.

A single count supports this clone. V usage is TRBV6-5 and J usage is TRBJ1-4, with a tentative D call TRBD1 (6 bases). Trimming pared 6 bases from V and 8 bases from J, leaving 13 bases between. CDR1 MNHEY and CDR2 SVGAGI come from the germline V gene. CDR3 size: 13 residues. The CDR3 DNA follows: TGTGCCAGCAGCAACCGGGGGGCCGAAAAACTGTTTTTT. This translates into CASSNRGAEKLFF.

The J gene is TRBJ1-2, the V gene TRBV9, with TRBD1 as a possible D gene (5 bases). The V end was cut by 0 bases, the J end by 4 bases, with 16 bases between. Germline loops: CDR1 SGDLS, CDR2 YYNGEE. The CDR3 totals 16 residues. This CDR3 is CASSVGLGDGPYGYTF. CDR3 coding DNA: TGTGCCAGCAGCGTAGGCTTAGGGGACGGCCCCTATGGCTACACCTTC.

The rearrangement uses TRBV4-2 and TRBJ2-3; D gene unclear. CDR1 LGHNA and CDR2 YNFKEQ come from the germline V gene. V lost 0 bases and J 1 base, leaving 5 bases between the germline ends. CDR3 length equals 14 residues. The CDR3 here is CASSQEPGTDTQYF. The CDR3 DNA sequence: TGTGCCAGCAGCCAAGAACCCGGCACAGATACGCAGTATTTT.

This sequence joins TRBV2 and TRBJ2-1; 8 bases are shared with TRBD2. J gave up 6 bases and V 11 bases, and 12 bases lay outside the gene matches. The CDR3 loop spans 14 amino acids. Per germline, CDR1 SNHLY and CDR2 FYNNEI. The CDR3: CAGAGSGRVNEQFF. The CDR3 nucleotides are TGTGCCGGCGCCGGCAGCGGGAGAGTCAATGAGCAGTTCTTC.

V gene TRBV10-3 combines with J gene TRBJ2-3; no firm D call. The CDR3 runs to 13 residues. V gave up 0 bases and J gave up 2 bases, with 3 bases separating them. Germline V gene sequence: CDR1 ENHRY, CDR2 SYGVKD. The CDR3: CAISESPTDTQYF. CDR3 coding DNA: TGTGCCATCAGTGAGTCTCCCACAGATACGCAGTATTTT.

The chain is built from TRBV18 and TRBJ2-3; 7 bases are shared with TRBD2. Trimming at V came to 0 bases and at J to 1 base, leaving 4 bases not matched to a gene. CDR3 length equals 16 residues. Germline CDR1 KGHSH, CDR2 LQKENI. CDR3 in amino acids: CASSPPAAGGTDTQYF. The CDR3 DNA reads as TGTGCCAGCTCACCACCGGCTGCGGGGGGCACAGATACGCAGTATTTT. Complete variable domain (other parts from reference TRBV18 and TRBJ2-3): NAGVMQNPRHLVRRRGQEARLRCSPMKGHSHVYWYRQLPEEGLKFMVYLQKENIIDESGMPKERFSAEFPKEGPSILRIQQVVRGDSAAYFCASSPPAAGGTDTQYFGPGTRLTVL.

The chain employs TRBV10-3 and TRBJ2-2, with a possible D match to TRBD1 (6 bases). The germline V gene has CDR1 ENHRY and CDR2 SYGVKD. V was clipped by 5 bases and J by 2 bases, with 12 bases between them. The CDR3 is 15 residues long. The CDR3: CAISSTGPNTGELFF. DNA for the CDR3: TGTGCCATCAGTTCGACAGGTCCTAACACCGGGGAGCTGTTTTTT.

The chain employs TRBV10-2 and TRBJ2-2; 13 bases map to TRBD2. CDR1 and CDR2 (germline): WSHSY, SAAADI. CDR3 size: 16 residues. The junction had 6 bases not matched to a gene; V was cut back by 4 bases and J by 7 bases. The CDR3 DNA reads TGCGCCAGCAGTGGTTCCGGACTAGCGGGAGTCGGGGAGCTGTTTTTT. Amino acid sequence: CASSGSGLAGVGELFF.

Only one count was recorded for this clone. This rearrangement joins TRBV12-5 to TRBJ2-1; a possible D gene is TRBD2 (7 bases). Germline-derived CDR1 and CDR2 are LGHNT and FRNRAP. The CDR3 sequence is 14 residues long. The V end lost 5 bases, the J end lost 4 bases, and 12 bases lay between the germline ends. Here the CDR3 DNA reads TGTGCTAGTGGTAAGGGGGGGACATACAATGAGCAGTTCTTC. Its protein product is CASGKGGTYNEQFF.

The rearrangement links TRBV6-1 to TRBJ2-7; TRBD1 matches at 7 bases. V shed 6 bases and J 3 bases; nucleotides not matched to a gene: 8. Germline V gene lookup returns CDR1 MNHNS and CDR2 SASEGT. The CDR3 sequence is 14 residues long. CDR3 DNA sequence: TGTGCCAGCAGCCTCGAGACAGGGCTCTACGAGCAGTACTTC. This encodes CASSLETGLYEQYF.